This T cell receptor (beta chain) was captured by sequencing in a study of T cell responses to AZD1222 COVID-19 vaccine. The V end was cut by 6 bases, the J end by 5 bases, with 13 bases between. Germline values: CDR1 KGHSH, CDR2 LQKENI. The CDR3 spans 14 residues. Concerning this clone itself: Its antigen is undetermined.

Clones were read by immunoSEQ multiplex PCR, and TCRdb kept only the in-frame ones, dropping some. The table has about 120,000 clones, 80% to 90% seen once. General observations from the study: Among AZD1222 vaccinees, only six were seropositive at baseline. Per reports, nearly half of all spike-specific TCRs target regions that are unmutated in variants.

Sequenced here: peripheral blood, sampled on day 0 of AZD1222 vaccination. This rearrangement joins TRBV18 to TRBJ1-4; D gene unclear. This sequence was found in an adult in good health. The CDR3 coding sequence is TGTGCCAGCTCGGAAGTACGGGTAAATGAAAAACTGTTTTTT. Translation gives CASSEVRVNEKLFF. The full variable domain, in which reference TRBV18 and TRBJ1-4 provide the parts outside the CDR3, is NAGVMQNPRHLVRRRGQEARLRCSPMKGHSHVYWYRQLPEEGLKFMVYLQKENIIDESGMPKERFSAEFPKEGPSILRIQQVVRGDSAAYFCASSEVRVNEKLFFGSGTQLSVL.